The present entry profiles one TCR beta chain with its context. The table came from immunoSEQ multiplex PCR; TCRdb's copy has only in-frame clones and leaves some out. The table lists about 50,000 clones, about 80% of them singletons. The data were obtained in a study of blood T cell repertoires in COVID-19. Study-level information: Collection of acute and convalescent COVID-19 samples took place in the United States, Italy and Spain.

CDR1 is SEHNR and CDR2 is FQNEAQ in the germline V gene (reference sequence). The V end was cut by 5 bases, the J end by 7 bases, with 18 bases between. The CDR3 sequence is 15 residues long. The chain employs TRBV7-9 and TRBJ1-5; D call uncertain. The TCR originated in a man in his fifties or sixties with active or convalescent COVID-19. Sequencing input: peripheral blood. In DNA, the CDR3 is TGTGCCAGCAGCCCGAGCGGTGGCACTGGACAGCCCCAGCATTTT. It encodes CASSPSGGTGQPQHF.